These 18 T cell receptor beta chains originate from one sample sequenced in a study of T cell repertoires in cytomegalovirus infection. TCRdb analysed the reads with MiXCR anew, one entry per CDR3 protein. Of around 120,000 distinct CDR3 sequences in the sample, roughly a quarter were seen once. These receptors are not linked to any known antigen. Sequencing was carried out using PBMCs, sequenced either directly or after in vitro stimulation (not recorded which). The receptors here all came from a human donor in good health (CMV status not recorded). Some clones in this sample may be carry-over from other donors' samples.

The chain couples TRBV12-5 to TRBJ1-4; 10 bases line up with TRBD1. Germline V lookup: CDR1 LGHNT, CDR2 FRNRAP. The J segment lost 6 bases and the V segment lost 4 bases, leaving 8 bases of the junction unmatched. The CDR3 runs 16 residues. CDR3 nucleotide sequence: TGTGCTAGTGGTTACCCTCGGACAGGGGGTGATGAAAAACTGTTTTTT. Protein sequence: CASGYPRTGGDEKLFF.

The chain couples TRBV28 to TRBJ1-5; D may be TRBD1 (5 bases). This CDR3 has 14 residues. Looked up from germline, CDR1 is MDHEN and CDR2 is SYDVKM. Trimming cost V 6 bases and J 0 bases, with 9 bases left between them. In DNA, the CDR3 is TGTGCCAGCAGCAGAGGGGATAGCAATCAGCCCCAGCATTTT. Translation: CASSRGDSNQPQHF. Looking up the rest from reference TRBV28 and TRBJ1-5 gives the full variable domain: DVKVTQSSRYLVKRTGEKVFLECVQDMDHENMFWYRQDPGLGLRLIYFSYDVKMKEKGDIPEGYSVSREKKERFSLILESASTNQTSMYLCASSRGDSNQPQHFGDGTRLSIL.

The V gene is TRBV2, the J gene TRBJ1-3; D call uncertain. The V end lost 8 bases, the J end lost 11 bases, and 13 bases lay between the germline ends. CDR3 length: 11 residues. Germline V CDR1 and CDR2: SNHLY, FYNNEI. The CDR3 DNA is TGTGCCAGCCGATTAGAGTCGGCCATATATTTT. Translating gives CASRLESAIYF.

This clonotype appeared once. DNA of the CDR3: TGCGCCAGCAGCTCAGACAGGGCCCCAACAGATACGCAGTATTTT. The encoded protein is CASSSDRAPTDTQYF. The V call is TRBV5-1, the J call TRBJ2-3; 7 bases map to TRBD1. In germline, CDR1 is SGHRS, CDR2 YFSETQ. The CDR3 contains 15 residues. V shed 3 bases, J shed 3 bases, and the junction held 7 bases outside the gene matches.

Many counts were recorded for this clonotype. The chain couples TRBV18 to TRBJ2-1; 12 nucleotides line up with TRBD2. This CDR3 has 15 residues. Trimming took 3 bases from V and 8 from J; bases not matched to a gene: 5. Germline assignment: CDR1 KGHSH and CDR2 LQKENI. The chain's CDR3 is CASSPGTSGYDEQFF. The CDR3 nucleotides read TGTGCCAGCTCACCGGGGACTAGCGGGTATGATGAGCAGTTCTTC.

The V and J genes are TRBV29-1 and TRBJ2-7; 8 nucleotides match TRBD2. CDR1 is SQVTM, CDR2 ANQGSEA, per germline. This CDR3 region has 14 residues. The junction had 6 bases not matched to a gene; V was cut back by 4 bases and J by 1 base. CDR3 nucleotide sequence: TGCAGCGTTGCCCTAGCGGGCCAATCCTACGAGCAGTACTTC. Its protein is CSVALAGQSYEQYF.

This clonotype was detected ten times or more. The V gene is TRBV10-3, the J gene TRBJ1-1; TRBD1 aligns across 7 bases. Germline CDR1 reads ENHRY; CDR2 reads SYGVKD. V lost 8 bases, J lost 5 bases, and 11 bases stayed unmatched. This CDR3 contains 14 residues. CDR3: CAIGRQGEKTEAFF. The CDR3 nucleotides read TGTGCCATCGGTAGACAGGGCGAGAAAACTGAAGCTTTCTTT.

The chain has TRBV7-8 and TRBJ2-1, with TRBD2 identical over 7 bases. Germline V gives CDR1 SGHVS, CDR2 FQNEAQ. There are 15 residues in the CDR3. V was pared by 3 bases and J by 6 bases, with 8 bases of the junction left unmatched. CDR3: CASSFTSDKVNEQFF. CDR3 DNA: TGTGCCAGCAGCTTCACTAGCGACAAAGTCAATGAGCAGTTCTTC. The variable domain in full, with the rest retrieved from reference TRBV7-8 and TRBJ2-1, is GAGVSQSPRYKVAKRGQDVALRCDPISGHVSLFWYQQALGQGPEFLTYFQNEAQLDKSGLPSDRFFAERPEGSVSTLKIQRTQQEDSAVYLCASSFTSDKVNEQFFGPGTRLTVL.

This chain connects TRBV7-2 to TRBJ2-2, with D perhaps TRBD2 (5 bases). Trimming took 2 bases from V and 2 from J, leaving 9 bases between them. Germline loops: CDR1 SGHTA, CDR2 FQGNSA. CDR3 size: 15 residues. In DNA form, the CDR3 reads TGTGCCAGCAGCTTACTGAGGGTCAACACCGGGGAGCTGTTTTTT. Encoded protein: CASSLLRVNTGELFF.

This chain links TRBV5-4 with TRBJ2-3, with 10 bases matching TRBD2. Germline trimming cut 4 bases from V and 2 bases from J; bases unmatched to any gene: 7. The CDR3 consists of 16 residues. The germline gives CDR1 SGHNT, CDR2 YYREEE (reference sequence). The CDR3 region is CASSMLAGGSTDTQYF. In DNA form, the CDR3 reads TGTGCCAGCAGCATGTTAGCGGGAGGCTCCACAGATACGCAGTATTTT.

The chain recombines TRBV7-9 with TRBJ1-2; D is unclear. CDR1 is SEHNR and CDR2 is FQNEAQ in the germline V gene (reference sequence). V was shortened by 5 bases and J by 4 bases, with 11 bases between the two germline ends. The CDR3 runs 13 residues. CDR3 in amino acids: CASSPDLTYGYTF. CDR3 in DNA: TGTGCCAGCAGCCCGGATTTAACCTATGGCTACACCTTC.

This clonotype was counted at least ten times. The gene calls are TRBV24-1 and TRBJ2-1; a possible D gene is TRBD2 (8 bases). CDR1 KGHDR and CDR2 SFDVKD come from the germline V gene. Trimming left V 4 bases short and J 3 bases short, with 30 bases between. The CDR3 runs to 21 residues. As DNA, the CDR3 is TGTGCCACCAGTGACCACCTCACAGGGGCTGCGGGAGGCCGATACTACAATGAGCAGTTCTTC. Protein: CATSDHLTGAAGGRYYNEQFF.

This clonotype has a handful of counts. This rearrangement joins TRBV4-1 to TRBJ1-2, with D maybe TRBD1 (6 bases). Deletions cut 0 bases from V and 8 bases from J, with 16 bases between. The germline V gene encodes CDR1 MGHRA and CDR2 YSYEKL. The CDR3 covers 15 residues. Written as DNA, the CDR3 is TGCGCCAGCAGCCAAGATATTTCGGGGGCTCGGGGCTACACCTTC. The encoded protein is CASSQDISGARGYTF.

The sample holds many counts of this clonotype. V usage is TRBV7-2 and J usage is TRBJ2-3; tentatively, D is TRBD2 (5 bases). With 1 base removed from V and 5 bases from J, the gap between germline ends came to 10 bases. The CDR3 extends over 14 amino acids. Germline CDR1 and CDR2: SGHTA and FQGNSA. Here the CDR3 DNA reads TGTGCCAGCAGCTTAGAAGCGGTAATAGATACGCAGTATTTT. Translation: CASSLEAVIDTQYF.

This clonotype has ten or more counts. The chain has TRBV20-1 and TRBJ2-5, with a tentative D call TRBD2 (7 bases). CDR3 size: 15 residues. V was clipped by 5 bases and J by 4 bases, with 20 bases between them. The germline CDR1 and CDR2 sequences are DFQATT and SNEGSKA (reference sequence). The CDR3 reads CSAAMDSGTIETQYF. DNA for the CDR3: TGCAGTGCTGCGATGGACAGCGGGACCATAGAGACCCAGTACTTC.

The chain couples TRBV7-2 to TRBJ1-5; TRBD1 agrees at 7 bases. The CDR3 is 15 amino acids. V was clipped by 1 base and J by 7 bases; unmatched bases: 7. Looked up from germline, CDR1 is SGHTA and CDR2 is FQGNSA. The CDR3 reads CASSLDGGGWQPQHF. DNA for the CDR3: TGTGCCAGCAGCTTAGATGGAGGGGGCTGGCAGCCCCAGCATTTT.

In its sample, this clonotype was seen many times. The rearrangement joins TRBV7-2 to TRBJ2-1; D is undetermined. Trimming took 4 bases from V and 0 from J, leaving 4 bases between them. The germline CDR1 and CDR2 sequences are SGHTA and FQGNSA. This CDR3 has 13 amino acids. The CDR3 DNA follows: TGTGCCAGCAGCTCGAGCTCCTACAATGAGCAGTTCTTC. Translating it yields CASSSSSYNEQFF. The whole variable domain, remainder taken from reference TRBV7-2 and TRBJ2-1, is GAGVSQSPSNKVTEKGKDVELRCDPISGHTALYWYRQSLGQGLEFLIYFQGNSAPDKSGLPSDRFSAERTGGSVSTLTIQRTQQEDSAVYLCASSSSSYNEQFFGPGTRLTVL.

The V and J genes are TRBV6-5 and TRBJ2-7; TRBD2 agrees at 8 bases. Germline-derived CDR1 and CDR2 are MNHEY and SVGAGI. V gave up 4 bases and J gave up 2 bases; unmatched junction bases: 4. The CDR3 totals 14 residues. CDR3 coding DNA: TGTGCCAGCAGTTTAGCGGGGAAAACCTACGAGCAGTACTTC. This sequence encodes CASSLAGKTYEQYF.